This T cell receptor (beta chain) originates from a study of early T cells in non-severe SARS-CoV-2 infection. This clonotype was observed many times. Antigen: not known. Germline-derived CDR1 and CDR2 are MNHNS and SASEGT. V trimming: 7 bases; J trimming: 3 bases; junction bases outside the gene matches: 10. The CDR3 spans 17 residues. The study's findings and limits: VDJdb matching skewed toward anti-spike CD8 responses, missing private and CD4 specificities.

Individually, cDNA molecules had unique molecular identifiers attached to them. TCRdb re-called the 5' RACE reads with MiXCR, one entry per CDR3 protein. The data hold 26,000 or so distinct CDR3 sequences, with just over 4% observed a single time. J is TRBJ2-3 and V is TRBV6-1; 13 positions agree with TRBD2. The clonotype originates from an adult who was a healthcare worker with PCR-confirmed SARS-CoV-2 infection or an uninfected control (not recorded which). Sequences were obtained from whole blood. The CDR3 protein is CASTPRGLAGETDTQYF. CDR3 coding DNA: TGTGCCAGCACTCCCCGCGGACTAGCGGGAGAAACAGATACGCAGTATTTT.